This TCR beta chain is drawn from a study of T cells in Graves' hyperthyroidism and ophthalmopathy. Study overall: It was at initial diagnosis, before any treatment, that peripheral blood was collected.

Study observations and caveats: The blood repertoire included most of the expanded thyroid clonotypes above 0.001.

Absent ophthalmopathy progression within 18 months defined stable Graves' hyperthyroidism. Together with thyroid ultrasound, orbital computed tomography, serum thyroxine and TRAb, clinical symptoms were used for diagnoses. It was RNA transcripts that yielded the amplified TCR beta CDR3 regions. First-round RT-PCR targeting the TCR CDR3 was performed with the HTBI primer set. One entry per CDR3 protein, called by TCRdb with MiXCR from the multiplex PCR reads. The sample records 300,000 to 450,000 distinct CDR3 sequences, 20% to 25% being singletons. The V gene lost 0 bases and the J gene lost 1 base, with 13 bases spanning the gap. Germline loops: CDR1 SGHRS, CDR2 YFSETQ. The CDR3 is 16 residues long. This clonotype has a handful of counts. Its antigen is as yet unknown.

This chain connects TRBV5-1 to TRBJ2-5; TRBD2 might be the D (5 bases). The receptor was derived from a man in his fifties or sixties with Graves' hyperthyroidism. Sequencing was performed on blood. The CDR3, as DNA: TGCGCCAGCAGCTTGGTCGGAGAGGGCCCCCAAGAGACCCAGTACTTC. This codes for CASSLVGEGPQETQYF.